The 17 T cell receptor beta chains listed next were all sequenced from one sample in a study of PD-1 blockade in classical Hodgkin lymphoma. Autologous stem cell transplantation was followed by relapse in every patient, and brentuximab vedotin exposure varied. The repertoire was sequenced with immunoSEQ multiplex PCR; TCRdb's copy has only in-frame clones and lacks some. Here the sample spans nearly 55,000 clones, over 75% being singletons. This specimen was peripheral blood mononuclear cells (PBMCs), taken at baseline. These receptors all come from a human donor with classical Hodgkin lymphoma.

V and J are TRBV10-3 and TRBJ2-6, with no clear D. The germline V and J ends were trimmed by 4 bases and 2 bases, with 18 bases remaining between them. This CDR3 has 18 residues. Germline assignment: CDR1 ENHRY and CDR2 SYGVKD. Here the CDR3 DNA reads TGTGCCATCAGTGCCGCGTCGGCACGTAGGACTGGGGCCAACGTCCTGACTTTC. Protein product: CAISAASARRTGANVLTF.

This clone occurred once. V is TRBV5-6 and J is TRBJ1-3; D is undetermined. Trimming shortened V by 6 bases and J by 0 bases, and 10 bases separated the two germline ends. This CDR3 contains 14 residues. The germline CDR1 and CDR2 sequences are SGHDT and YYEEEE. CDR3 DNA sequence: TGTGCCAGCACCACCCTGGCCTCTGGAAACACCATATATTTT. Its translation: CASTTLASGNTIYF.

V and J are TRBV11-2 and TRBJ2-7, with TRBD1 identical over 7 bases. J gave up 6 bases and V 1 base, and 3 bases lay outside the gene matches. The CDR3 contains 13 residues. The germline gives CDR1 SGHAT, CDR2 FQNNGV. CDR3 nucleotide sequence: TGTGCCAGCAGCTTAGGGGCAGGGGGCGAGCAGTACTTC. This codes for CASSLGAGGEQYF.

The chain combines TRBV6-5 with TRBJ2-3; 8 positions agree with TRBD2. With V trimmed by 7 bases and J by 3 bases, 6 bases remained unmatched. CDR3 length equals 14 residues. Germline CDR1 MNHEY, CDR2 SVGAGI. The CDR3 protein is CASKAGAGTDTQYF. The CDR3 DNA reads as TGTGCCAGCAAAGCGGGAGCGGGAACAGATACGCAGTATTTT.

The genes are TRBV5-1 and TRBJ2-1; TRBD2 is a possible D gene (6 bases). Germline-derived CDR1 and CDR2 are SGHRS and YFSETQ. Deletions cut 5 bases from V and 0 bases from J, with 18 bases between. The length of the CDR3 is 17 residues. Here the CDR3 reads CASRPPSSVSSYNEQFF. The CDR3 DNA reads as TGCGCCAGCAGACCGCCCTCTAGCGTCAGCTCCTACAATGAGCAGTTCTTC.

The rearrangement uses TRBV11-2 and TRBJ1-1; D is possibly TRBD1 (5 bases). Germline lookup yields CDR1 SGHAT and CDR2 FQNNGV. The CDR3 has 11 residues. Between the trimmed V and J ends, which lost 5 bases and 11 bases, there was a span of 12 bases. CDR3 protein: CASSQGREAFF. As DNA, the CDR3 is TGTGCCAGCAGCCAGGGCAGGGAGGCTTTCTTT.

CDR3: CASSPRTPYNEQFF. The CDR3 DNA sequence: TGTGCCAGCAGCCCTCGGACTCCCTACAATGAGCAGTTCTTC. V gene TRBV7-3 combines with J gene TRBJ2-1, with D possibly being TRBD2 (5 bases). Between the trimmed V and J ends, which lost 5 bases and 2 bases, there was a span of 10 bases. Germline CDR1 is SGHTA and CDR2 is FQGTGA. This CDR3 has 14 amino acids.

J is TRBJ1-2 and V is TRBV30, with 8 bases that match TRBD1. Germline-derived CDR1 and CDR2 are GTSNPN and SVGIG (reference sequence). This CDR3 contains 16 residues. J gave up 4 bases and V 2 bases, and 12 bases lay outside the gene matches. In DNA, the CDR3 is TGTGCCTGGAGTCAGATCAGCAGGGGGCGTCCCTATGGCTACACCTTC. It translates to CAWSQISRGRPYGYTF.

The rearrangement uses TRBV30 and TRBJ1-2; the match to TRBD1 covers 10 bases. The CDR3 runs 15 residues. Trimming took 7 bases from V and 4 from J; bases not matched to a gene: 12. Germline CDR1 is GTSNPN and CDR2 is SVGIG (reference sequence). The CDR3 DNA follows: TGTGCCTCCAGACAGGGGGCCCACAATCTCTATGGCTACACCTTC. It codes for CASRQGAHNLYGYTF. Together with reference TRBV30 and TRBJ1-2, the CDR3 gives the full variable domain: SQTIHQWPATLVQPVGSPLSLECTVEGTSNPNLYWYRQAAGRGLQLLFYSVGIGQISSEVPQNLSASRPQDRQFILSSKKLLLSDSGFYLCASRQGAHNLYGYTFGSGTRLTVV.

The chain joins TRBV7-6 to TRBJ1-1, with D possibly being TRBD1 (5 bases). The CDR3 extends over 17 amino acids. V was pared by 1 base and J by 0 bases, with 15 bases between. Looked up from germline, CDR1 is SGHVS and CDR2 is FNYEAQ. The CDR3 sequence: CASSLGLSAGMNTEAFF. CDR3 sequence (DNA): TGTGCCAGCAGCTTAGGTCTTTCGGCAGGGATGAACACTGAAGCTTTCTTT.

There are a few counts of this clone. The chain uses TRBV30 and TRBJ1-6; possibly TRBD1 for D (5 bases). The V end was cut by 8 bases, the J end by 6 bases, with 17 bases between. Germline CDR1 reads GTSNPN; CDR2 reads SVGIG (reference sequence). CDR3 length: 14 residues. In DNA form, the CDR3 reads TGTGCCCTAGGAAGGGACCAAGCTAATTCACCCCTCCACTTT. This encodes CALGRDQANSPLHF.

The V and J genes are TRBV18 and TRBJ2-7, with 7 bases identical to TRBD1. Germline lookup yields CDR1 KGHSH and CDR2 LQKENI. The V segment lost 3 bases and the J segment 2 bases; nucleotides outside the gene matches: 4. The length of the CDR3 is 14 residues. For the CDR3, the DNA is TGTGCCAGCTCACCGTGGGACAGACCCTACGAGCAGTACGTC. Encoded protein: CASSPWDRPYEQYV.

This chain connects TRBV27 to TRBJ1-1; D possibly corresponds to TRBD1 (6 bases). CDR3 length: 13 amino acids. Trimming cost V 4 bases and J 10 bases, with 16 bases left between them. Germline CDR1 MNHEY, CDR2 SMNVEV (reference sequence). CDR3 bases: TGTGCCAGCAGTTCCCGGATGGGGGCGCGAGCTTTCTTT. This sequence encodes CASSSRMGARAFF.

The rearrangement joins TRBV7-8 to TRBJ2-7; the match to TRBD1 covers 8 bases. The germline CDR1 and CDR2 sequences are SGHVS and FQNEAQ. J lost 0 bases, V lost 2 bases, and 15 bases had no gene match. The CDR3 covers 19 residues. The CDR3: CASSLPFYPLTGDSYEQYF. The CDR3 DNA sequence: TGTGCCAGCAGCTTACCCTTTTACCCTCTGACAGGGGACTCCTACGAGCAGTACTTC.

The J gene is TRBJ2-1, the V gene TRBV29-1; D could derive from TRBD1 or TRBD2 (5 bases each). V dropped 4 bases and J dropped 3 bases, with 10 bases sitting between them. Germline values: CDR1 SQVTM, CDR2 ANQGSEA. This CDR3 region has 13 residues. The CDR3 sequence: CSVVRAGYNEQFF. The DNA of the CDR3 is TGCAGCGTTGTCAGGGCGGGCTACAATGAGCAGTTCTTC.

This chain uses TRBV7-3 with TRBJ2-1; 9 bases fit TRBD1. The trim removed 0 bases at V and 7 bases at J, leaving 10 bases unmatched. This CDR3 spans 17 amino acids. Germline-derived CDR1 and CDR2 are SGHTA and FQGTGA. CDR3 coding DNA: TGTGCCAGCAGCTTAACGGCAGGCGGGACAGGGATGAATGAGCAGTTCTTC. It is translated as CASSLTAGGTGMNEQFF.

V usage is TRBV11-2 and J usage is TRBJ2-1, with no clear D. Germline V gene sequence: CDR1 SGHAT, CDR2 FQNNGV. The CDR3 has 15 amino acids. Trimming cost V 5 bases and J 4 bases, with 15 bases left between them. This chain's CDR3 is CASSRTPLLYNEQFF. In DNA form, the CDR3 reads TGTGCCAGCAGCCGGACCCCCTTACTATACAATGAGCAGTTCTTC.